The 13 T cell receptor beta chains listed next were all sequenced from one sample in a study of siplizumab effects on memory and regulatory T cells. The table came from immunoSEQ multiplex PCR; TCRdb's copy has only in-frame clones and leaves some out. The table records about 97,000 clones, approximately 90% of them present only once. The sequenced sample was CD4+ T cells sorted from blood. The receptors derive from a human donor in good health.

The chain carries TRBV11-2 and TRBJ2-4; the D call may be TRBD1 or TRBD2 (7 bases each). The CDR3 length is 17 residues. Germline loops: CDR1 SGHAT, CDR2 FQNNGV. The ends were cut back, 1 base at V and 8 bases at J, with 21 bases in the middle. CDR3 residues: CASSLVRGRAPTHIQYF. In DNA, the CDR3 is TGTGCCAGCAGCTTAGTCAGGGGGAGGGCCCCAACTCACATTCAGTACTTC. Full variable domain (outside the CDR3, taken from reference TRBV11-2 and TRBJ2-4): EAGVAQSPRYKIIEKRQSVAFWCNPISGHATLYWYQQILGQGPKLLIQFQNNGVVDDSQLPKDRFSAERLKGVDSTLKIQPAKLEDSAVYLCASSLVRGRAPTHIQYFGAGTRLSVL.

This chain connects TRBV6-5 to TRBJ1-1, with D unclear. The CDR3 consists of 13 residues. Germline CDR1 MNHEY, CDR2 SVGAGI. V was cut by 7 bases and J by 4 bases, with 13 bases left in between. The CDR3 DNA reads TGTGCCAGCACCCCCGGATGGACCACTGAAGCTTTCTTT. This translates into CASTPGWTTEAFF.

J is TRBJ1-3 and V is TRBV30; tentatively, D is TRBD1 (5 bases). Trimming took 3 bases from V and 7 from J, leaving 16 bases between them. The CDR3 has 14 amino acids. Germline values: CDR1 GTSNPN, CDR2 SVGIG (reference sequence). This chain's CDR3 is CAWRTGTWRNTIYF. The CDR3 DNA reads TGTGCCTGGAGGACCGGGACGTGGAGGAACACCATATATTTT.

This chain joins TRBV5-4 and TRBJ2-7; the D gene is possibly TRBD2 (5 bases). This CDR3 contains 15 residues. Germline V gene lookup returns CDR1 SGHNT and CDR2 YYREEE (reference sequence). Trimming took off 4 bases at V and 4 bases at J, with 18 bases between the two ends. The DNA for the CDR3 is TGTGCCAGCAGCGCGGAAAGCGGCGGCAGGTACGAGCAGTACTTC. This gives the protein CASSAESGGRYEQYF. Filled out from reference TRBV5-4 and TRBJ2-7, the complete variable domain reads ETGVTQSPTHLIKTRGQQVTLRCSSQSGHNTVSWYQQALGQGPQFIFQYYREEENGRGNFPPRFSGLQFPNYSSELNVNALELDDSALYLCASSAESGGRYEQYFGPGTRLTVT.

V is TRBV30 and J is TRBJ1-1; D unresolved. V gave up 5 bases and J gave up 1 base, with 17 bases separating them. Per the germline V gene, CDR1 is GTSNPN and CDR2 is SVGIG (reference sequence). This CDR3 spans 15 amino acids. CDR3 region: CAWAEPGPKNTEAFF. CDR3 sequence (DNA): TGTGCCTGGGCGGAACCCGGCCCCAAGAACACTGAAGCTTTCTTT.

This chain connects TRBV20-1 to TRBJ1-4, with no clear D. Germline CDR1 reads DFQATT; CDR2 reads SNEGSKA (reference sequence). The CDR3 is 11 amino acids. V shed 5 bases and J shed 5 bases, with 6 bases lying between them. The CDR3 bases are TGCAGTGCTCCACTAAATGAAAAACTGTTTTTT. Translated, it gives CSAPLNEKLFF.

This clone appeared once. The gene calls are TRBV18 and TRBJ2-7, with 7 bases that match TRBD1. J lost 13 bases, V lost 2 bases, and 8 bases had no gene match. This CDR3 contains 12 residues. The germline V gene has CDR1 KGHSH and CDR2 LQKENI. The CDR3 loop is CASSPDREVVYF. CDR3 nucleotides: TGTGCCAGCTCACCAGACAGGGAAGTCGTATACTTC. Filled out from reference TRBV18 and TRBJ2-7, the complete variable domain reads NAGVMQNPRHLVRRRGQEARLRCSPMKGHSHVYWYRQLPEEGLKFMVYLQKENIIDESGMPKERFSAEFPKEGPSILRIQQVVRGDSAAYFCASSPDREVVYFGPGTRLTVT.

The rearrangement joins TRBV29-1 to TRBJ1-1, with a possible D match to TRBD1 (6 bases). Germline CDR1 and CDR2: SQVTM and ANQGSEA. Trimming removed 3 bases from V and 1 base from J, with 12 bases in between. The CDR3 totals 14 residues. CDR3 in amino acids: CSVEWWGANTEAFF. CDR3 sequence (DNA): TGCAGCGTTGAGTGGTGGGGGGCGAACACTGAAGCTTTCTTT. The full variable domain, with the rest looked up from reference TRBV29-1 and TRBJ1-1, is SAVISQKPSRDICQRGTSLTIQCQVDSQVTMMFWYRQQPGQSLTLIATANQGSEATYESGFVIDKFPISRPNLTFSTLTVSNMSPEDSSIYLCSVEWWGANTEAFFGQGTRLTVV.

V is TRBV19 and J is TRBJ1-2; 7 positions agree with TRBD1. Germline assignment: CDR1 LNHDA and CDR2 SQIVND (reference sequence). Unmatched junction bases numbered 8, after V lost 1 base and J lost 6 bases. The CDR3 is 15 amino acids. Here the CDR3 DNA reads TGTGCCAGTAGTATAGCCCCGGGACAGTCGGATGGCTACACCTTC. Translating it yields CASSIAPGQSDGYTF.

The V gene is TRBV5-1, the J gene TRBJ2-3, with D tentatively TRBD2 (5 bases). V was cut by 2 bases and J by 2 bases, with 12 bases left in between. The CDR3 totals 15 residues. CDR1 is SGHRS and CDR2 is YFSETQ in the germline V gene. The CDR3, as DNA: TGCGCCAGCAGCTTTAGCCCAGCGGACACAGATACGCAGTATTTT. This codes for CASSFSPADTDTQYF.

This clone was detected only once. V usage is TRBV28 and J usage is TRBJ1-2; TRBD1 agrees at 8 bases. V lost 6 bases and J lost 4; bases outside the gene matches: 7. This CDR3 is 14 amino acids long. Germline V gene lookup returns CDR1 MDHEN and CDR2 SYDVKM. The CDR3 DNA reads TGTGCCAGCAGCCGCAGGGGGCGCAGCTATGGCTACACCTTC. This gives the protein CASSRRGRSYGYTF.

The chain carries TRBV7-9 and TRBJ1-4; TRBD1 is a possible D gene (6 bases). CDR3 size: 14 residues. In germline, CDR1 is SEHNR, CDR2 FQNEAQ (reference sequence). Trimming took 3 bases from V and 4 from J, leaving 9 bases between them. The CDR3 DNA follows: TGTGCCAGCAGCTTGACAGGCCTTAATGAAAAACTGTTTTTT. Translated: CASSLTGLNEKLFF.

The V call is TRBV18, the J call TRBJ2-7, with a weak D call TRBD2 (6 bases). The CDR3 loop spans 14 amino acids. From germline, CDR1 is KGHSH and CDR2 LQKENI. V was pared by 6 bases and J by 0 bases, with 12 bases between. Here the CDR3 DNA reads TGTGCCAGCTCGTCCAGCGGGTACTCCTACGAGCAGTACTTC. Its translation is CASSSSGYSYEQYF.